This T cell receptor (beta chain) originates from a study of control samples from healthy donors and cancer patients. Measured with immunoSEQ multiplex PCR; TCRdb has only the in-frame clones, and not every one. Seen here are about 90,000 clones, over 75% observed once, and the top ten hold less than 4.5%. Specimen: blood. This sequence was found in a woman younger than 35 in good health.

Written as DNA, the CDR3 is TGTGCCAGCACTCGGGTGAACACTGAAGCTTTCTTT. Translated, it gives CASTRVNTEAFF. The chain couples TRBV6-5 to TRBJ1-1; D is ambiguous. This CDR3 contains 12 residues. V was clipped by 7 bases and J by 0 bases, with 6 bases between them. The germline gives CDR1 MNHEY, CDR2 SVGAGI.